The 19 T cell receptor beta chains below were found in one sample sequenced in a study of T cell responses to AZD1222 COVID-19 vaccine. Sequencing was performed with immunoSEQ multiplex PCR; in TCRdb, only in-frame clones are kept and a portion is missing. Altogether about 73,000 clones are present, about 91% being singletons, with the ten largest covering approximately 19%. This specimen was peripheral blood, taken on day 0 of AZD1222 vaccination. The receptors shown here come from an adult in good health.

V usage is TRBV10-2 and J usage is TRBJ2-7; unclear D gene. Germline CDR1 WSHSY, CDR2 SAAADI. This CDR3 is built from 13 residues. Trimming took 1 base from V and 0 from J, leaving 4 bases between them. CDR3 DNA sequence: TGCGCCAGCAGTGAGTTCCTCTCCTACGAGCAGTACTTC. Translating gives CASSEFLSYEQYF.

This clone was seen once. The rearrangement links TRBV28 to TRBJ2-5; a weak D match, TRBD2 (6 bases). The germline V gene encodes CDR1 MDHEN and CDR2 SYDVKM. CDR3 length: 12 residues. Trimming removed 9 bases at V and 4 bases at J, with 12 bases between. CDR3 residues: CASGSGVETQYF. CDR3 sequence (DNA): TGTGCCAGTGGATCGGGGGTAGAGACCCAGTACTTC.

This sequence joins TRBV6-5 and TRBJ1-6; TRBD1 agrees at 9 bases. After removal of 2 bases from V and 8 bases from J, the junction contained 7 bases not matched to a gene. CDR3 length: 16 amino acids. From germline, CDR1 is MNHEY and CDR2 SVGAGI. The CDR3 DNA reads TGTGCCAGCAGTTACCCGGGACAGGGAAAGGATTCACCCCTCCACTTT. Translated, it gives CASSYPGQGKDSPLHF.

The CDR3 spells CASSLNPGTGGREQYF. The CDR3 coding sequence is TGCGCCAGCAGCTTGAACCCCGGGACAGGGGGACGGGAGCAGTACTTC. The chain combines TRBV5-1 with TRBJ2-7; 11 bases map to TRBD1. CDR1 is SGHRS and CDR2 is YFSETQ in the germline V gene. The CDR3 extends over 16 amino acids. The ends lost 1 base at V and 7 bases at J; junction bases unmatched: 10.

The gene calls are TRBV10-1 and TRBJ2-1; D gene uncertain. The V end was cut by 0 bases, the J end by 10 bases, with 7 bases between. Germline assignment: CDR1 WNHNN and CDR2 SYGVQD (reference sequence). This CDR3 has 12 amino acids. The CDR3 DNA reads TGCGCCAGCAGTGAGTCTTTAGGGGAGCAGTTCTTC. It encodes CASSESLGEQFF.

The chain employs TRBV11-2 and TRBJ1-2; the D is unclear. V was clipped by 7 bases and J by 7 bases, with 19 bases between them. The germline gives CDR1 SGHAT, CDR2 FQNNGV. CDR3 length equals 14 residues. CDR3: CASTQAGGYIGYTF. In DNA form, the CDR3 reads TGTGCCAGCACCCAGGCAGGCGGGTACATTGGCTACACCTTC.

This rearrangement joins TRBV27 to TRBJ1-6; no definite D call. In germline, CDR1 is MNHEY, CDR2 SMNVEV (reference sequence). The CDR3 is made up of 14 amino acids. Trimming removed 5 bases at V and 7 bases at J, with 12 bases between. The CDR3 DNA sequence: TGTGCCAGCAGTCCTCCGAATCTGAATTCACCCCTCCACTTT. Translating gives CASSPPNLNSPLHF.

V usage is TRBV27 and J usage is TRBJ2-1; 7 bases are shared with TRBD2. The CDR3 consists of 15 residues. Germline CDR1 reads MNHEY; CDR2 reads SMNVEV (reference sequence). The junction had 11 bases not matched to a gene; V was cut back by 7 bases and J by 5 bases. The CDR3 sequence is CASTSSGGIHNEQFF. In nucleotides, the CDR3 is TGTGCCAGCACTTCCTCCGGGGGGATCCACAATGAGCAGTTCTTC.

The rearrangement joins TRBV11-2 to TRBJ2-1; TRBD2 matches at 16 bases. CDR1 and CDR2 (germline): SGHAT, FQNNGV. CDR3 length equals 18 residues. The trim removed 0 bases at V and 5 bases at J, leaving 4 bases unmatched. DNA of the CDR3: TGTGCCAGCAGCTTAGAAGGGACTAGCGGGAGGGCCGACAATGAGCAGTTCTTC. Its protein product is CASSLEGTSGRADNEQFF.

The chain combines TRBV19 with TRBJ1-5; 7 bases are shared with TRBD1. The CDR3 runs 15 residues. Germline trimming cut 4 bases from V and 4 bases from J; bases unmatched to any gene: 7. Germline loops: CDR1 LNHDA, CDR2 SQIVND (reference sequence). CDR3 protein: CASSTATGRNQPQHF. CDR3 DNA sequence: TGTGCCAGTAGTACCGCGACAGGGAGGAATCAGCCCCAGCATTTT.

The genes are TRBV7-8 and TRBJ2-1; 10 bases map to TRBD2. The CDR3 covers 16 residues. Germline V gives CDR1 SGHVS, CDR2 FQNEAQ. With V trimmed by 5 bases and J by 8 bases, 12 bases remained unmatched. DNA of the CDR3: TGTGCCAGCAGCCCGCTTCAAGCGGGAGGGCCGCATGAGCAGTTCTTC. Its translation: CASSPLQAGGPHEQFF. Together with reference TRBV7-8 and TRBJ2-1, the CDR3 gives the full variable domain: GAGVSQSPRYKVAKRGQDVALRCDPISGHVSLFWYQQALGQGPEFLTYFQNEAQLDKSGLPSDRFFAERPEGSVSTLKIQRTQQEDSAVYLCASSPLQAGGPHEQFFGPGTRLTVL.

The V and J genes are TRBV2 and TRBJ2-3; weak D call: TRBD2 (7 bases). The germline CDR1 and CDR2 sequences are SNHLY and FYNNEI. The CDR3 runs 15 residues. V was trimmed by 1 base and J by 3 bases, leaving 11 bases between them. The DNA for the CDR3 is TGTGCCAGCAGTGAAGTGAGGGGGGGGACAGATACGCAGTATTTT. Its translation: CASSEVRGGTDTQYF.

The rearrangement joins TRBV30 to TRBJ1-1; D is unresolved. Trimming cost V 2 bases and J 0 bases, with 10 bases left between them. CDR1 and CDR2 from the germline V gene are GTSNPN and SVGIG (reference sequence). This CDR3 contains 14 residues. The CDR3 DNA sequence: TGTGCCTGGAGTAGAAACACAATGAACACTGAAGCTTTCTTT. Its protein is CAWSRNTMNTEAFF.

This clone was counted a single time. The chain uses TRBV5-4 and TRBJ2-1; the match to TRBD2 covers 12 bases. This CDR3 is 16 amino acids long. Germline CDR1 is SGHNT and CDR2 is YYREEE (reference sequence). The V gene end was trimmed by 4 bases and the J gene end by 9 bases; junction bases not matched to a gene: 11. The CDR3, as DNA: TGTGCCAGCAGCCCGAAGGCTAGCGGGAGGGCCGGTGAGCAGTTCTTC. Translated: CASSPKASGRAGEQFF.

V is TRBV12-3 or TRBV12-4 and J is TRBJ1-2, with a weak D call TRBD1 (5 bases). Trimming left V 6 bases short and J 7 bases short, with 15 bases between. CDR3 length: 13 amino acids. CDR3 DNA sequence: TGTGCCAGCAGCCAGCCAGGGCAGAGTGGCTACACCTTC. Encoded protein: CASSQPGQSGYTF.

The CDR3 nucleotides are TGTGCCAGCAGCCCCGGGACGGGGCGTGAGACCCAGTACTTC. This translates into CASSPGTGRETQYF. This rearrangement joins TRBV7-9 to TRBJ2-5; the D call may be TRBD1 or TRBD2 (5 bases each). The V gene's germline CDR1 is SEHNR and CDR2 FQNEAQ (reference sequence). The V end lost 5 bases, the J end lost 5 bases, and 15 bases lay between the germline ends. The CDR3 length is 14 residues.

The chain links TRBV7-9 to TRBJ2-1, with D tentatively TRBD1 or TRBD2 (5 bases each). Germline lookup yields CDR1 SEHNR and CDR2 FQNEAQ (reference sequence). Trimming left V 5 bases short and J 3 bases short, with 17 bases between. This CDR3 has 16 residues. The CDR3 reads CASSPSGTRHYNEQFF. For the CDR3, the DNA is TGTGCCAGCAGCCCGTCCGGGACCCGACACTACAATGAGCAGTTCTTC.

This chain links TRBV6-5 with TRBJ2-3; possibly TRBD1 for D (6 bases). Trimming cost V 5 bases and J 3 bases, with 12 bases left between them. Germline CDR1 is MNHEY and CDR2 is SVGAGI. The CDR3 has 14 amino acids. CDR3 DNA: TGTGCCAGCAGTAATTTGGGGACAACAGATACGCAGTATTTT. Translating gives CASSNLGTTDTQYF.

This CDR3 is CASSLEPTGELFF. The CDR3 region has the DNA TGTGCCAGCAGCTTGGAGCCCACCGGGGAGCTGTTTTTT. The chain is built from TRBV5-6 and TRBJ2-2; unclear D gene. This CDR3 is built from 13 residues. CDR1 and CDR2 (germline): SGHDT, YYEEEE. Trimming removed 0 bases from V and 4 bases from J, with 4 bases in between.